Shown below are 8 T cell receptor beta chains from a single sample sequenced in a study of cytotoxic CD8 clonotypes in ibrutinib-treated CLL. Libraries were prepared by immunoSEQ multiplex PCR; TCRdb keeps only in-frame clonotypes and omits some of them. The repertoire has under 45,000 clones, about two thirds of them found once; the top ten carry roughly 7%. The specimen was PBMCs, collected at disease progression, from a patient treated with ibrutinib. These receptors were obtained from a human donor with chronic lymphocytic leukemia.

The J gene is TRBJ1-1, the V gene TRBV25-1; D unresolved. The germline V gene encodes CDR1 MGHDK and CDR2 SYGVNS. The CDR3 runs to 15 residues. V shed 5 bases and J shed 1 base, with 14 bases lying between them. CDR3 coding DNA: TGTGCCAGCAGTAACGAGGACGGCACGAACACTGAAGCTTTCTTT. It codes for CASSNEDGTNTEAFF.

V gene TRBV28 combines with J gene TRBJ1-1; 7 nucleotides line up with TRBD1. From germline, CDR1 is MDHEN and CDR2 SYDVKM. The CDR3 has 15 residues. With 6 bases clipped from V and 4 bases from J, the junction kept 11 bases outside the gene matches. The chain's CDR3 is CASSPTGNFGTEAFF. DNA for the CDR3: TGTGCCAGCAGCCCGACAGGGAATTTTGGCACTGAAGCTTTCTTT.

In this sample, this clone turned up a few times. The CDR3 DNA sequence: TGTGCCAGCATTCTTGGGGACAGCTGCTTCGAGACCCAGTACTTC. Translated: CASILGDSCFETQYF. The rearrangement joins TRBV6-4 to TRBJ2-5; TRBD1 aligns across 7 bases. The junction had 13 bases not matched to a gene; V was cut back by 7 bases and J by 5 bases. Germline V gives CDR1 MRHNA, CDR2 SNTAGT. CDR3 length: 15 residues.

This chain connects TRBV23-1 to TRBJ1-1; no reliable D call. TRBV23-1 is an open reading frame, and its role is uncertain. The CDR3 runs 14 residues. Trimming removed 1 base at V and 3 bases at J, with 9 bases between. The CDR3 sequence is CASSQYPGYTEAFF. The CDR3, as DNA: TGCGCCAGCAGTCAATACCCAGGATACACTGAAGCTTTCTTT.

The chain employs TRBV7-2 and TRBJ1-5, with D perhaps TRBD1 (6 bases). The CDR3 loop spans 14 amino acids. CDR1 is SGHTA and CDR2 is FQGNSA in the germline V gene. Between the trimmed V and J ends, which lost 4 bases and 5 bases, there was a span of 12 bases. CDR3 sequence reads: CASSSRRGDQPQHF. The DNA for the CDR3 is TGTGCCAGCAGCTCCCGTAGGGGGGATCAGCCCCAGCATTTT.

The chain has TRBV9 and TRBJ1-2; TRBD1 might be the D (6 bases). The CDR3 extends over 16 amino acids. V lost 3 bases and J 6 bases, leaving 21 bases between the germline ends. Germline values: CDR1 SGDLS, CDR2 YYNGEE. CDR3 protein: CASSAPTGGALDGYTF. DNA of the CDR3: TGTGCCAGCAGCGCCCCGACCGGGGGGGCCCTAGATGGCTACACCTTC.

This clone has a handful of counts. This chain connects TRBV15 to TRBJ2-3; a weak D match, TRBD2 (6 bases). Trimming shortened V by 5 bases and J by 2 bases, and 14 bases separated the two germline ends. CDR1 LNHNV and CDR2 YYDKDF come from the germline V gene (reference sequence). The CDR3 contains 15 residues. The CDR3 nucleotides read TGTGCCACCAGCCCCCGGGACTCAGCCACAGATACGCAGTATTTT. It specifies CATSPRDSATDTQYF.

This clone was seen a few times. V gene TRBV21-1 combines with J gene TRBJ1-4. TRBV21-1 is marked as a pseudogene. The CDR3 has 12 residues. In DNA, the CDR3 is TGTGCCAGCACCGTAAAAGATGAAAAACTGTTTTTT. Amino acid sequence: CASTVKDEKLFF.